This T cell receptor (beta chain) was sequenced for a study of lymphopenia after photon versus proton radiotherapy. TCRdb's table, derived via immunoSEQ multiplex PCR, lists solely in-frame clones and lacks some. This sample has about 12,000 clones, with around 92% found just once. Trimming took off 6 bases at V and 0 bases at J, with 24 bases between the two ends. CDR3 length equals 19 residues. The germline gives CDR1 SGHAT, CDR2 FQNNGV. Sample: peripheral blood, taken from a patient treated with proton-based radiotherapy. The sequence derives from a man between 60 and 75 years old with pancreatic cancer. The chain has TRBV11-2 and TRBJ2-1; perhaps TRBD1 as D (6 bases). The CDR3 is CASSPIRVRGGRSYNEQFF. In DNA, the CDR3 is TGTGCCAGCAGTCCAATCAGGGTCAGGGGCGGACGCTCCTACAATGAGCAGTTCTTC.